The 5 T cell receptor beta chains in this list originate from one sample, sequenced in a study of control samples from healthy donors and cancer patients (dated by TCRdb to 2018 to 2021). Library preparation was by the immunoSEQ multiplex PCR assay. TCRdb retrieved this table from immuneACCESS and kept in-frame rearrangements only. Not all clones are present; in checked studies, unresolved V genes account for under half, and no reason is known for the remainder. The sample table holds approximately 220,000 clones, of which just under 95% were seen once. Roughly 1.6% of the sample rests with the top ten. Sequenced sample: blood. Receptor source: a man aged 50 or older in good health.

In its sample, this clone was seen once. V gene TRBV4-3 combines with J gene TRBJ2-3, with TRBD2 matching 8 bases. CDR3 length equals 16 residues. J lost 3 bases, V lost 4 bases, and 9 bases had no gene match. Germline loops: CDR1 LGHNA, CDR2 YSLEER. As DNA, the CDR3 is TGCGCCAGCAGCCCTACCTTGCGCGGGGGGACAGATACGCAGTATTTT. Protein: CASSPTLRGGTDTQYF.

V usage is TRBV5-1 and J usage is TRBJ1-2; TRBD1 aligns across 8 bases. This CDR3 is built from 15 residues. Germline V gene sequence: CDR1 SGHRS, CDR2 YFSETQ. V lost 5 bases, J lost 3 bases, and 9 bases stayed unmatched. For the CDR3, the DNA is TGCGCCAGCAGGAAGGACAGGGAGGATGACTATGGCTACACCTTC. Its translation is CASRKDREDDYGYTF.

The V and J genes are TRBV5-6 and TRBJ1-2; D not certain. Trimming pared 6 bases from V and 5 bases from J, leaving 14 bases between. Germline-derived CDR1 and CDR2 are SGHDT and YYEEEE. The length of the CDR3 is 13 residues. In DNA form, the CDR3 reads TGTGCCAGCATAGGCTTTCCCTGGTATGGCTACACCTTC. As protein: CASIGFPWYGYTF.

The chain combines TRBV24-1 with TRBJ2-3, with 8 bases aligning to TRBD2. The germline V gene encodes CDR1 KGHDR and CDR2 SFDVKD. V lost 6 bases, J lost 1 base, and 5 bases stayed unmatched. The CDR3 is 15 amino acids. CDR3 DNA sequence: TGTGCCACCAGTCCCACTAGCGGCGGCACAGATACGCAGTATTTT. It encodes CATSPTSGGTDTQYF.

The genes are TRBV5-1 and TRBJ2-7; 10 bases line up with TRBD1. CDR3 length: 14 amino acids. Unmatched junction bases numbered 2, after V lost 0 bases and J lost 5 bases. Per the germline V gene, CDR1 is SGHRS and CDR2 is YFSETQ. The CDR3: CASSLEGQGNEQYF. As DNA, the CDR3 is TGCGCCAGCAGCTTGGAGGGACAGGGGAACGAGCAGTACTTC. Full variable domain (missing parts from reference TRBV5-1 and TRBJ2-7): KAGVTQTPRYLIKTRGQQVTLSCSPISGHRSVSWYQQTPGQGLQFLFEYFSETQRNKGNFPGRFSGRQFSNSRSEMNVSTLELGDSALYLCASSLEGQGNEQYFGPGTRLTVT.